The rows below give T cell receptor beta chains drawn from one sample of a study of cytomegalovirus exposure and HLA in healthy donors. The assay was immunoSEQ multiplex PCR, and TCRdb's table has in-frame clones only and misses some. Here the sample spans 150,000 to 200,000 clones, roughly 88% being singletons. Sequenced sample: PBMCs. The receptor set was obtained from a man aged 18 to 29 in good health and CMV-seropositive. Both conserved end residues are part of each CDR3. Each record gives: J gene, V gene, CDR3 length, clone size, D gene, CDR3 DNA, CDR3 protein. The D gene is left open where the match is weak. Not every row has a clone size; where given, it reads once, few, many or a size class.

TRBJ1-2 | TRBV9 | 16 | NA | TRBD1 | TGTGCCAGCAGCGTAGAGGCCACAGGGGGTTTGGGGGGCTACACCTTC | CASSVEATGGLGGYTF
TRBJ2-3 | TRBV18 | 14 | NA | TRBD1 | TGTGCCAGCTCACCCGGGACAGGGGGAGATACGCAGTATTTT | CASSPGTGGDTQYF
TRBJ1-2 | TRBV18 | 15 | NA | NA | TGTGCCAGCTCACCCCGGGGGGGATCTAACTATGGCTACACCTTC | CASSPRGGSNYGYTF
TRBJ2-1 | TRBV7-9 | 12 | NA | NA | TGTGCCACCTTAAACAGGGAGGGTGAGCAGTTCTTC | CATLNREGEQFF
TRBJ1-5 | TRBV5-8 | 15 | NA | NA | TGTGCCAGCAGCCTCGGGGAGACGGGCAATCAGCCCCAGCATTTT | CASSLGETGNQPQHF
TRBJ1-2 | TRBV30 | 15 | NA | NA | TGTGCCTGGAGCTCCAGGGCAGCCGGAAACTATGGCTACACCTTC | CAWSSRAAGNYGYTF
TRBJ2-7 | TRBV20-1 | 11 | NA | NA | TGCAGTGGGCTTCTCTCCTACGAGCAGTACTTC | CSGLLSYEQYF
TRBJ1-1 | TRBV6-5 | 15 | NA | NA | TGTGCCAGCAGCAAATCGAGGGGACAAGACACTGAAGCTTTCTTT | CASSKSRGQDTEAFF
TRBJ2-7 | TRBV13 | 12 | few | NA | TGTGCCAGCAGCCAACAGTTGGACGAGCAGTACTTC | CASSQQLDEQYF
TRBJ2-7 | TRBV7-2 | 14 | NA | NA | TGTGCCAGCAGCGGACAGACAGGCTCCTACGAGCAGTACTTC | CASSGQTGSYEQYF
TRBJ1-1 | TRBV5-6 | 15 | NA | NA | TGTGCCAGCACCTATTACGGGGGATGGAACACTGAAGCTTTCTTT | CASTYYGGWNTEAFF
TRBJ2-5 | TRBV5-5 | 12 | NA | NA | TGTGCCAGCAGCGCATCGGGGGAGACCCAGTACTTC | CASSASGETQYF
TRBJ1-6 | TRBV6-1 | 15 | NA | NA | TGTGCCAGCAGTGAAGACCCGGGGAGAGGCTCACCCCTCCACTTT | CASSEDPGRGSPLHF
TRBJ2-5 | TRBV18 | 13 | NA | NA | TGTGCCAGCTCGGTCGGGAGACAAGAGACCCAGTACTTC | CASSVGRQETQYF
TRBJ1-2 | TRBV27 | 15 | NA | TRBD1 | TGTGCCAGCAGTTTTGGGACAGGGGGGATTAAGGGCTACACCTTC | CASSFGTGGIKGYTF
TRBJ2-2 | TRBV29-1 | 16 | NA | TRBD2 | TGCAGCGCAGGACTAGCGGGGAGGTATAGCACCGGGGAGCTGTTTTTT | CSAGLAGRYSTGELFF
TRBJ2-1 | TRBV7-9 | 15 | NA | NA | TGTGCCAGCAGTGACTACCGCAGCTCCTACAATGAGCAGTTCTTC | CASSDYRSSYNEQFF
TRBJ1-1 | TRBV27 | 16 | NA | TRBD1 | TGTGCCAGCAGTTCGGGGACAGGGGGGGTGAACACTGAAGCTTTCTTT | CASSSGTGGVNTEAFF
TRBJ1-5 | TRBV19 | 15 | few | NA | TGTGCCAGTAGTCACCGGCAGGGTGGGGATCAGCCCCAGCATTTT | CASSHRQGGDQPQHF
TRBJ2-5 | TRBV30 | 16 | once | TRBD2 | TGTGCCTGGAGTGGAACTAGCGGGGGTTTCCAAGAGACCCAGTACTTC | CAWSGTSGGFQETQYF
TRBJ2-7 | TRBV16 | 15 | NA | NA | TGTGCCAGCAGCCCGAATGCCGGACTCCTCTACGAGCAGTACTTC | CASSPNAGLLYEQYF
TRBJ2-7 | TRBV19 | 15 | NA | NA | TGTGCCAGTAGTTCCGGAGGGGGGGGATCCTACGAGCAGTACTTC | CASSSGGGGSYEQYF
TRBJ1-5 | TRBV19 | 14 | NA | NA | TGTGCCAGTAGTACGCAGGGTAGCAATCAGCCCCAGCATTTT | CASSTQGSNQPQHF
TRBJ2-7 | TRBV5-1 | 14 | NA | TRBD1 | TGCGCCAGCAGCTACGGGACAGGCTCCTACGAGCAGTACTTC | CASSYGTGSYEQYF
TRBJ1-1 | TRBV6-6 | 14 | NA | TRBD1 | TGTGCCAGCAGGGACAGGGCGGCTCACACTGAAGCTTTCTTT | CASRDRAAHTEAFF
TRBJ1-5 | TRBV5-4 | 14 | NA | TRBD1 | TGTGCCAGCAGCAAACAGGGGATGGGTCAGCCCCAGCATTTT | CASSKQGMGQPQHF
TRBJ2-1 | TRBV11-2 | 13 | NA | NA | TGTGCCAGCAGCTTAGCCCCAGGCCGTGAGCAGTTCTTC | CASSLAPGREQFF
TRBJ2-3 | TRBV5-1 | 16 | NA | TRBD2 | TGCGCCAGCAGCTTGAGGTGGGAGGGCCCCACAGATACGCAGTATTTT | CASSLRWEGPTDTQYF
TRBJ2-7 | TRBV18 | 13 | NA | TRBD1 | TGTGCCAGCTCATTGACAGGGCAGGGCGAGCAGTACTTC | CASSLTGQGEQYF
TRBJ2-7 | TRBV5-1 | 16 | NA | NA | TGCGCCAGCAGCGCTCCCGGGACATCGACCGACTACGAGCAGTACTTC | CASSAPGTSTDYEQYF
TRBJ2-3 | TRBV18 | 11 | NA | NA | TGTGCCAGCTCATCGATAGAGACGCAGTATTTT | CASSSIETQYF
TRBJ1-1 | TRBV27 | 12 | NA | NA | TGTGCCAGCAGCCAGGGAGGCACTGAAGCTTTCTTT | CASSQGGTEAFF
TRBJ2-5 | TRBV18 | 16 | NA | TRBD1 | TGTGCCAGCTCACCTGCCGGGACAGGGGCGCGGGAGACCCAGTACTTC | CASSPAGTGARETQYF
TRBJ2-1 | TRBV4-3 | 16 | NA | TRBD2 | TGCGCCAGCAGCCAAGATCACGGCGGGGGGGCGGGTGAGCAGTTCTTC | CASSQDHGGGAGEQFF
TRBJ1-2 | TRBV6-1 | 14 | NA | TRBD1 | TGTGCCAGCCGGGGACAGGTCTCTAACTATGGCTACACCTTC | CASRGQVSNYGYTF